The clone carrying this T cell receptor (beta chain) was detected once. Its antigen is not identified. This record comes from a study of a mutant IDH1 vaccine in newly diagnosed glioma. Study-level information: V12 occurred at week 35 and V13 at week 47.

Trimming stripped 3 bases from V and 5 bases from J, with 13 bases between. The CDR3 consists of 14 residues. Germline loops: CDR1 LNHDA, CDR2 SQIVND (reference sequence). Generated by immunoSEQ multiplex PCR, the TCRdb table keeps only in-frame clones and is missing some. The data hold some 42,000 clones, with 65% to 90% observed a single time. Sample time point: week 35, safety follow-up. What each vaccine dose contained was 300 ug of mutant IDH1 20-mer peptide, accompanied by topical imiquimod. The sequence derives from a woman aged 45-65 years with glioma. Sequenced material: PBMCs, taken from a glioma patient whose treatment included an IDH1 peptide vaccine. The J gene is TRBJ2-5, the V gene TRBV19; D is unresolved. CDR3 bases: TGTGCCAGTAGTATGGTACCTTTTGGGGAGACCCAGTACTTC. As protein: CASSMVPFGETQYF.